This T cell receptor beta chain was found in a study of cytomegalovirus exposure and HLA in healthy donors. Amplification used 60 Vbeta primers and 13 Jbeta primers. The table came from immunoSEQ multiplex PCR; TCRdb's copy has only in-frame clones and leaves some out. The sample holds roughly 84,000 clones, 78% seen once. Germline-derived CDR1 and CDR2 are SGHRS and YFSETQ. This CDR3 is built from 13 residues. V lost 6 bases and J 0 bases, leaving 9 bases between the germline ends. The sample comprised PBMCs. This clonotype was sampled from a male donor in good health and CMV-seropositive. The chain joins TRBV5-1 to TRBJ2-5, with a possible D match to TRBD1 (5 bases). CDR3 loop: CASNQGNQETQYF. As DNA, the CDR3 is TGCGCCAGCAACCAGGGAAACCAAGAGACCCAGTACTTC.